This T cell receptor beta chain was sequenced in a study of blood T cell repertoires in COVID-19. Study in general: Collection of acute and convalescent COVID-19 samples took place in the United States, Italy and Spain.

In the source study's methods: Reference gene primer amplification yielded estimated nucleated cell counts. Produced via immunoSEQ multiplex PCR; TCRdb's table is partial and in-frame only. That table furnishes V, J and clone size, whereas the DNA furnished D and trimming. The table lists 120,000 to 150,000 clones, around four fifths of them singletons. The CDR3 spans 13 residues. Trimming removed 9 bases at V and 5 bases at J, with 13 bases between. CDR1 is MDHEN and CDR2 is SYDVKM in the germline V gene. The chain uses TRBV28 and TRBJ1-4, with D perhaps matching TRBD1 (5 bases). The clonotype originates from a human donor in a cohort sampled during active COVID-19. Sequencing was carried out using peripheral blood. Here the CDR3 DNA reads TGTGCCAGTCAGCGGGGGATCAATGAAAAACTGTTTTTT. Amino acid sequence: CASQRGINEKLFF.